The T cell receptor beta chain under discussion was sequenced for a study of shared clonotypes between healthy human individuals. Study-wide results and caveats: What naive subsets generally showed was a larger estimated richness than memory subsets showed.

To note about this clone: The antigen remains unidentified.

V gave up 0 bases and J gave up 6 bases, with 12 bases separating them. This CDR3 region has 14 residues. Germline values: CDR1 SGDLS, CDR2 YYNGEE. In the CD4+ fraction, cells were divided into CD45RA+ naive and CD45RA-negative memory subsets. Measured with immunoSEQ multiplex PCR; TCRdb has only the in-frame clones, and not every one. The table records 2,100,000 or so clones, about 94% of them present only once. The sample taken for sequencing was naive CD4+ T cells sorted from blood. Subset indicated: CD45RA+ positively selected. The chain carries TRBV9 and TRBJ1-1; D remains unclear. The receptor was isolated from a man aged 18 to 29 in good health. CDR3 amino acids: CASSVGRGRPEAFF. The CDR3 DNA is TGTGCCAGCAGCGTAGGACGGGGTCGCCCTGAAGCTTTCTTT.